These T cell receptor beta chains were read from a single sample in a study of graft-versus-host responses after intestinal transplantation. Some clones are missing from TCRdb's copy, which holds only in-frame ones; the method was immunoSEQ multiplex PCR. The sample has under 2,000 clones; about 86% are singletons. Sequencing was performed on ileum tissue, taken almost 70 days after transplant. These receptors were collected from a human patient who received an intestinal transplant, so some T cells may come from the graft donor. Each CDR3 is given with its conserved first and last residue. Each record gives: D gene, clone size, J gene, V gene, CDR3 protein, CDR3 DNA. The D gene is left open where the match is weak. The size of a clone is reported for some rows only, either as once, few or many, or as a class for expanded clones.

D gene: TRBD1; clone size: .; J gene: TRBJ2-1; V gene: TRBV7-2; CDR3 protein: CASSGQGGLDEQFF; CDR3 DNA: TGTGCCAGCAGCGGACAGGGGGGACTTGATGAGCAGTTCTTC
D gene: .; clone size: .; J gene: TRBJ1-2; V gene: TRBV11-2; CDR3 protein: CASSLEHPVPANYGYTF; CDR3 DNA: TGTGCCAGCAGCTTAGAGCACCCGGTCCCCGCTAACTATGGCTACACCTTC
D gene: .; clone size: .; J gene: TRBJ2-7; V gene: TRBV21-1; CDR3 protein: CASRAPGSTTGDEQYF; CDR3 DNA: TGTGCCAGCAGAGCCCCCGGGTCCACCACGGGGGACGAGCAGTACTTC
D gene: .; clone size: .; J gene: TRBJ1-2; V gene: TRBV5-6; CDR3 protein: CASSLSLTWTLYGYTF; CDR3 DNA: TGTGCCAGCAGCTTGTCATTAACCTGGACCCTTTATGGCTACACCTTC
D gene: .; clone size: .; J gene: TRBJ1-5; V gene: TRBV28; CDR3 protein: CASSPRRLLQPQHF; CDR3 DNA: TGTGCCAGCAGCCCTAGACGTTTACTTCAGCCCCAGCATTTT
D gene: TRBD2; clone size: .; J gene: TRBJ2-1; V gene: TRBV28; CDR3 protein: CASSLTASGSYEQFF; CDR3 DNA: TGTGCCAGCAGTTTAACGGCTAGCGGGAGCTATGAGCAGTTCTTC
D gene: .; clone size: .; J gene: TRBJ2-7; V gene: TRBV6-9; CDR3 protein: CARSLITNEQYF; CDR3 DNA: TGTGCCAGGTCCCTAATTACGAACGAGCAGTACTTC
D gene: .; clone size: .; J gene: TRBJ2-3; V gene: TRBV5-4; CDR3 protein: CASSLTTTDTQYF; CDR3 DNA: TGTGCCAGCAGCTTGACTACCACAGATACGCAGTATTTT
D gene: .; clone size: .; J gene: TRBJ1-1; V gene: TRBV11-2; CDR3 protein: CASSLAYRATEAFF; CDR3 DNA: TGTGCCAGCAGCTTAGCATACAGGGCCACTGAAGCTTTCTTT
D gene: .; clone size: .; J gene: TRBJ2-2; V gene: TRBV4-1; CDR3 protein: CASSPRGWLANTGELFF; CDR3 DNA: TGCGCCAGCAGCCCCCGAGGCTGGCTAGCGAACACCGGGGAGCTGTTTTTT
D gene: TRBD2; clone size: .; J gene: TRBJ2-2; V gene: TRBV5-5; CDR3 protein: CASSRRGEGLTGELFF; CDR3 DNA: TGTGCCAGCAGTCGTCGAGGGGAGGGGCTCACCGGGGAGCTGTTTTTT
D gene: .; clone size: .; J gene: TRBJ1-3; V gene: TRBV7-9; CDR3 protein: CASSWATVLDDTIYF; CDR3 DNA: TGTGCCAGCAGCTGGGCGACAGTTCTGGATGATACCATATATTTT
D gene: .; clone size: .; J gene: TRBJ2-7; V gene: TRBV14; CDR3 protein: CASSQASRCCYEQYF; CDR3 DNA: TGTGCCAGCAGCCAAGCCAGCCGGTGTTGCTACGAGCAGTACTTC
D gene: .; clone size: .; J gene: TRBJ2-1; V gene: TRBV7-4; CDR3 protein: CASSRTAGTSAENEQFF; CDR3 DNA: TGTGCCAGCAGCCGGACAGCCGGGACTTCCGCAGAGAATGAGCAGTTCTTC
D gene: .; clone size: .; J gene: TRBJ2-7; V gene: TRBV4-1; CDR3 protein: CASSQVSVYSEQYF; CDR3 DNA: TGCGCCAGCAGCCAAGTGTCCGTCTACAGCGAGCAGTACTTC
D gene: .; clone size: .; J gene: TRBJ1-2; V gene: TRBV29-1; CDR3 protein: CSVEELRVRDYGYTF; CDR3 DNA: TGCAGCGTTGAAGAACTACGCGTGCGCGACTATGGCTACACCTTC
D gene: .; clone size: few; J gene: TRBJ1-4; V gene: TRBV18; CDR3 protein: CASSPATNEKLFF; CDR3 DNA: TGTGCCAGCTCACCGGCAACTAATGAAAAACTGTTTTTT
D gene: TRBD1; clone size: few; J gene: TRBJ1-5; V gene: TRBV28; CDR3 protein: CASSLDRGNQPQHF; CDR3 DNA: TGTGCCAGCAGTTTAGACAGGGGCAATCAGCCCCAGCATTTT
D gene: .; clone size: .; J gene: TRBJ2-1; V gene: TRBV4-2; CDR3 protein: CASSQVWDRNEQFF; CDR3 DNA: TGTGCCAGCAGCCAAGTTTGGGATCGGAATGAGCAGTTCTTC
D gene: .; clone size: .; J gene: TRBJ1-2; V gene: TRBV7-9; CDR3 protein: CASSLSNRRTLAGYTF; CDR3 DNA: TGTGCCAGCAGCTTAAGTAACAGGCGAACCCTAGCCGGCTACACCTTC
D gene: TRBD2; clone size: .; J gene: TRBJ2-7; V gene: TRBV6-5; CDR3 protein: CATLASGSHEQYF; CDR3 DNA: TGTGCCACCCTGGCTAGCGGGAGCCACGAGCAGTACTTC
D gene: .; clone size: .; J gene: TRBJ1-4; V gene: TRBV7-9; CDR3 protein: CASSLLEGRGEKLFF; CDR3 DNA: TGTGCCAGCAGCTTATTAGAGGGGCGAGGTGAAAAACTGTTTTTT
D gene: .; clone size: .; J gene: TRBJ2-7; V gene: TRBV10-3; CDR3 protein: CATKALGRAPQYF; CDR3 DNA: TGTGCCACCAAGGCTCTGGGTAGGGCCCCCCAGTACTTC
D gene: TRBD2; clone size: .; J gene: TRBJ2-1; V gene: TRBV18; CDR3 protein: CASSPRTSGHNEQFF; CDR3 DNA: TGTGCCAGCTCACCACGGACTAGCGGGCACAATGAGCAGTTCTTC
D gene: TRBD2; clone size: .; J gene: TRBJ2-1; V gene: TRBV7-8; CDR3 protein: CASSLEAGALNEQFF; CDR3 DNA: TGTGCCAGCAGCTTGGAAGCGGGAGCGCTCAATGAGCAGTTCTTC
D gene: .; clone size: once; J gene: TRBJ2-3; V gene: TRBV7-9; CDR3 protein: CASSLDAGHQKGTDTQYF; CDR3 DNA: TGTGCCAGCAGCCTAGATGCGGGACACCAAAAGGGCACAGATACGCAGTATTTT
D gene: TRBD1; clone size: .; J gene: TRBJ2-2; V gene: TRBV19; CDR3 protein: CASSIGQGANTGELFF; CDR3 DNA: TGTGCCAGTAGTATAGGACAGGGCGCGAACACCGGGGAGCTGTTTTTT
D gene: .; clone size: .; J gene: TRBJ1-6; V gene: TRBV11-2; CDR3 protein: CASSPPVAGRYNSPLHF; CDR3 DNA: TGTGCCAGCAGTCCCCCGGTGGCAGGACGATATAATTCACCCCTCCACTTT
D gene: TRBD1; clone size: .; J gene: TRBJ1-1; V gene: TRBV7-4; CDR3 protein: CASSTRQGPNNTEAFF; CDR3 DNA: TGTGCCAGCAGCACGCGACAGGGACCTAATAACACTGAAGCTTTCTTT
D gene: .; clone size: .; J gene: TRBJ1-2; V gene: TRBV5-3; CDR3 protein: CARSLAAQERGYTF; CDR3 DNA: TGTGCCAGAAGCTTGGCGGCACAGGAGCGTGGCTACACCTTC
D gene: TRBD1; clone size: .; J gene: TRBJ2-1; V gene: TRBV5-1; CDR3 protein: CASSLNRGPRHEQFF; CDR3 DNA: TGCGCCAGCAGCTTAAACAGGGGACCCCGCCATGAGCAGTTCTTC
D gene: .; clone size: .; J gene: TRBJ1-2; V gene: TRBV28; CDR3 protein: CASSLWQTDYGYTF; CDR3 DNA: TGTGCCAGCAGTTTATGGCAGACAGACTATGGCTACACCTTC
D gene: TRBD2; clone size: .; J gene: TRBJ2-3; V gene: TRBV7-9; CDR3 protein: CASSFPTSGRPDTQYF; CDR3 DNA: TGTGCCAGCAGCTTTCCGACTAGCGGGAGGCCAGATACGCAGTATTTT
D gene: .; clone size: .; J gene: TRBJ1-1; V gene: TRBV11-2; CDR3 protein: CASSLGPLQNTEAFF; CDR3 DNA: TGTGCCAGCAGCTTAGGCCCTTTACAGAACACTGAAGCTTTCTTT
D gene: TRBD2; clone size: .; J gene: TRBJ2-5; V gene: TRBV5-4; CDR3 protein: CASSLVSGGEETQYF; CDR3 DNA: TGTGCCAGCAGCTTGGTTAGCGGGGGGGAAGAGACCCAGTACTTC
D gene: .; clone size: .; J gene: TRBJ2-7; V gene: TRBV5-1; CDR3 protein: CASSAWTVLYEQYF; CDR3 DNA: TGCGCCAGCAGCGCCTGGACGGTTCTGTACGAGCAGTACTTC
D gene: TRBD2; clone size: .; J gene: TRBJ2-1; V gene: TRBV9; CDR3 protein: CASSVGTSGIDEQFF; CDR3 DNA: TGTGCCAGCAGCGTCGGGACTAGCGGGATCGATGAGCAGTTCTTC
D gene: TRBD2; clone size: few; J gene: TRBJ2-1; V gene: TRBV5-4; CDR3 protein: CASSFPLAGALDEFF; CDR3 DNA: TGTGCCAGCAGCTTCCCTCTAGCGGGAGCCCTAGACGAGTTCTTC